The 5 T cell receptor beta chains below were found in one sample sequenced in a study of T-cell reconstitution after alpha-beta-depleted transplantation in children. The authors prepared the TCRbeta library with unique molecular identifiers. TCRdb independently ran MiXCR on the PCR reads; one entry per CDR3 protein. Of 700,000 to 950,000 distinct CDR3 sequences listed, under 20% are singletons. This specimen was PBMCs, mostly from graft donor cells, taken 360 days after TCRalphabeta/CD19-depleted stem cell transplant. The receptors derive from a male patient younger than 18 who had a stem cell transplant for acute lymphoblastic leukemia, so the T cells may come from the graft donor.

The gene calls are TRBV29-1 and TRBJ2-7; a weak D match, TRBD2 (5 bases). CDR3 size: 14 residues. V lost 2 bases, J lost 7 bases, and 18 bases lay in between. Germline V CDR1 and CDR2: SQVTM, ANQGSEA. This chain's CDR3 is CSVEMGRVTGEQYF. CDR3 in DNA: TGCAGCGTTGAAATGGGCAGAGTGACGGGGGAGCAGTACTTC.

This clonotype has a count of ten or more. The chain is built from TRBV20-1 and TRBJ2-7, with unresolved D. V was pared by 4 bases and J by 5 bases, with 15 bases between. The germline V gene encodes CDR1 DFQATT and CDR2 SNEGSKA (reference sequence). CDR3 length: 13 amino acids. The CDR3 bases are TGCAGTGCTACACACGGAGTCCCTGACGAGCAGTACTTC. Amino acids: CSATHGVPDEQYF.

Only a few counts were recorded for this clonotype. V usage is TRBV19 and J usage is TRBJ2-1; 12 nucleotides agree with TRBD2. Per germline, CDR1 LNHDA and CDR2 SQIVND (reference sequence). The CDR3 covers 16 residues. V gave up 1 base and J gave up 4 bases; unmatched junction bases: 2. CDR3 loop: CASSIVGLAGYNEQFF. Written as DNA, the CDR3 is TGTGCCAGTAGTATAGTTGGACTAGCGGGGTACAATGAGCAGTTCTTC.

The CDR3 spells CASSLSLARMPVRETQYF. The CDR3 bases are TGTGCCAGCAGCTTATCGTTAGCGAGAATGCCTGTAAGGGAGACCCAGTACTTC. The chain links TRBV7-8 to TRBJ2-5, with a possible D match to TRBD2 (5 bases). Germline-derived CDR1 and CDR2 are SGHVS and FQNEAQ. V dropped 2 bases and J dropped 5 bases, with 24 bases sitting between them. The CDR3 is 18 amino acids. Filled out from reference TRBV7-8 and TRBJ2-5, the complete variable domain reads GAGVSQSPRYKVAKRGQDVALRCDPISGHVSLFWYQQALGQGPEFLTYFQNEAQLDKSGLPSDRFFAERPEGSVSTLKIQRTQQEDSAVYLCASSLSLARMPVRETQYFGPGTRLLVL.

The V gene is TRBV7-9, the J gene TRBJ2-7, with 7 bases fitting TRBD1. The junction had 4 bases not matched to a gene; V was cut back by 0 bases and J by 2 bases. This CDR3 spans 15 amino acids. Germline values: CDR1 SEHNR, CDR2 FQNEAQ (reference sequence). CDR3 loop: CASSLAGTDAYEQYF. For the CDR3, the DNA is TGTGCCAGCAGCTTAGCCGGGACAGATGCCTACGAGCAGTACTTC.